This T cell receptor beta chain derives from a study of tissue-resident memory T cells in lung cancer (dated by TCRdb to between 2017 and 2020). With respect to the entire study: Paired tumor TRM and tumor non-TRM populations from roughly 9 lung cancer patients were compared by TCR beta-chain sequencing.

Sequenced using an Illumina MiSeq. Unique molecular identifiers were built into the TCR sequencing libraries, which were indexed using TruSeq single indexes. The study's own analysis went as follows. With default settings for both tools, TCR reads were mapped and error-corrected using MIGEC v1.2.7 and then analyzed using VDJtools v1.1.7. Repertoire diversity was quantified with Shannon-Wiener and inverse Simpson indices computed in VDJtools. A frequency threshold of at least three was used to define expanded TCRbeta clonotypes. Across the roughly eleven patients, Wilcoxon rank-sum tests were used for the statistical comparisons of TCR diversity between tumor TRM and non-TRM populations. TCRdb took the public reads, trimmed them with fastp at Q25, ran MiXCR for clone calling and kept in-frame beta chains. Entries that share a CDR3 protein sequence are merged under the most common genes and DNA. V and J calls and clone size were set by TCRdb, not the authors. Counted in this sample were under 200 distinct CDR3 sequences; roughly 20% of them appeared once. Roughly 43% of the sample belongs to the ten largest clones.

This clonotype is labeled medium-sized (0.01 to 0.1%). The antigen this receptor binds is unknown. No base-level quality is on record; no much larger clone is a single base apart. CD8+ T cells were sorted by CD103 expression on a BD FACSAria-II directly into ice-cold TRIzol LS reagent. Freshly resected lung tumor tissue was obtained at surgical resection. After Fc receptor blocking, the fresh cells were stained for CD45, CD4, CD3, CD8A and CD103, and DAPI served for live/dead discrimination. A miRNeasy kit was used to purify total RNA from sorted CD103+ and CD103- CD8+ T cells. Tumor-infiltrating CD8+ cytotoxic T cells were sorted by CD103 expression to separate tissue-resident memory (TRM) cells from non-TRM cells. The donors had treatment-naive lung cancer. Patients with respiratory malignancies who were newly diagnosed and untreated were prospectively recruited upon referral. V is pared back by 0 bases and J by 9 bases, with 16 bases lying between the germline termini. Taken from cysteine to phenylalanine, the CDR3 has 15 residues. Kept here is only the CDR3 DNA, which spans 45 bases and is read in frame from base 1. From a lookup of the germline V gene, CDR1 and CDR2 are KGHDR and SFDVKD.

What the study reported, not specific to this receptor: Compared with tumor non-TRM cells, tumor TRM cells had a significantly more restricted TCR repertoire, reflected in lower Shannon-Wiener and inverse Simpson diversity. Per patient, the most expanded clonotype made up an average of about 20% of sequenced TRM cells, a finding that suggests expansion of a single tumor antigen-specific clone. Expanded clonotypes accounted for an average of around 73% of tumor TRM repertoires and about 55% of tumor non-TRM repertoires.

The sequence links TRBV24-1 to TRBJ1-2; too little of a D gene remains to name it. This clonotype was obtained from a human donor with treatment-naive lung cancer (subtype not recorded). The sequencing input was CD103+ CD8+ T cells from lung tumor tissue. Reading the label with the study, this specimen's cell subset or site is: tissue-resident memory (TRM) CD8+ CTLs. The CDR3 loop reads CATSDLQWDFSRYTF. The DNA reads TGTGCCACCAGTGATTTGCAATGGGATTTTAGTCGCTACACCTTC.